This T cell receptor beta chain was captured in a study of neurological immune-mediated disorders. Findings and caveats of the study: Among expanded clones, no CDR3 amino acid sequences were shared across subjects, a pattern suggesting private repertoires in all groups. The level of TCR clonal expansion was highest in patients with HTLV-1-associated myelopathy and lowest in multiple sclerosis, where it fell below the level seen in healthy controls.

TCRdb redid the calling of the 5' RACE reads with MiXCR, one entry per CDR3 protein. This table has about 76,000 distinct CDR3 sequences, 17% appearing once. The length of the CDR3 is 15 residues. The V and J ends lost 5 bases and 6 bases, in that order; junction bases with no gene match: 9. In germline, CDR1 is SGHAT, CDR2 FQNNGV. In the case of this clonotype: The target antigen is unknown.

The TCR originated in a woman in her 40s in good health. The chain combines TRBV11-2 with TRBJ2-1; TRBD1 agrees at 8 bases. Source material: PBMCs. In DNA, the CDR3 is TGTGCCAGCAGCCCCCCCGGACAGGGCTTCAATGAGCAGTTCTTC. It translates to CASSPPGQGFNEQFF.